What follows is one T cell receptor (beta chain) and its context. This sample is part of a study of control samples from healthy donors and cancer patients. Profiling relied on immunoSEQ multiplex PCR, and the TCRdb table lists in-frame clones only, not all of them. The repertoire holds some 210,000 clones, with approximately 91% as singletons. The sample taken for sequencing was blood. The sequence derives from a man aged 25-45 years in good health.

The CDR3: CASSLELAGGHADTQYF. The DNA for the CDR3 is TGTGCCAGCAGCTTAGAACTAGCGGGGGGGCATGCAGATACGCAGTATTTT. The J gene is TRBJ2-3, the V gene TRBV11-2; 13 bases map to TRBD2. The CDR3 is 17 residues long. Trimming removed 0 bases from V and 4 bases from J; junction bases left unmatched: 4. CDR1 SGHAT and CDR2 FQNNGV come from the germline V gene.